This T cell receptor (beta chain) came from a study of identical twins. A single record per CDR3 protein comes from TCRdb applying MiXCR to the 5' RACE reads. The table has approximately 670,000 distinct CDR3 sequences, 5.5% to 7.5% seen once; the top ten hold around 2%. This clonotype was observed many times. This CDR3 spans 14 amino acids. Per the germline V gene, CDR1 is MNHNS and CDR2 is SASEGT. The ends were cut back, 6 bases at V and 3 bases at J, with 12 bases in the middle. The clonotype was recovered from a man in his late teens or twenties in good health. Sequencing used naive T cells sorted from blood. The chain recombines TRBV6-1 with TRBJ2-1, with D possibly matching TRBD2 (5 bases). CDR3 sequence reads: CASSRRGNYNEQFF. CDR3 DNA sequence: TGTGCCAGCAGCCGCCGGGGAAACTACAATGAGCAGTTCTTC.